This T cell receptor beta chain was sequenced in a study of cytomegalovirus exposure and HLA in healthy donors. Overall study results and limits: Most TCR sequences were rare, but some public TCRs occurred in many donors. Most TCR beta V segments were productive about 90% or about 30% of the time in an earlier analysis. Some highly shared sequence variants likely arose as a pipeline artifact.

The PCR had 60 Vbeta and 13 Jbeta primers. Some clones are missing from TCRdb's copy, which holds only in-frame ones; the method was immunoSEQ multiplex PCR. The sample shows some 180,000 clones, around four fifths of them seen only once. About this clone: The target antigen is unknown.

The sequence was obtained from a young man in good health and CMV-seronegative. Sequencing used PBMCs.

CDR3 nucleotides: TGTGCCAGCAGCTTTAACAGGGGGCTCCCTGAAGCTTTCTTT. Translating it yields CASSFNRGLPEAFF. The chain couples TRBV5-4 to TRBJ1-1; TRBD1 matches at 9 bases. The ends lost 2 bases at V and 6 bases at J; junction bases unmatched: 5. This CDR3 comprises 14 residues. The germline CDR1 and CDR2 sequences are SGHNT and YYREEE (reference sequence). The full variable domain, with the rest looked up from reference TRBV5-4 and TRBJ1-1, is ETGVTQSPTHLIKTRGQQVTLRCSSQSGHNTVSWYQQALGQGPQFIFQYYREEENGRGNFPPRFSGLQFPNYSSELNVNALELDDSALYLCASSFNRGLPEAFFGQGTRLTVV.